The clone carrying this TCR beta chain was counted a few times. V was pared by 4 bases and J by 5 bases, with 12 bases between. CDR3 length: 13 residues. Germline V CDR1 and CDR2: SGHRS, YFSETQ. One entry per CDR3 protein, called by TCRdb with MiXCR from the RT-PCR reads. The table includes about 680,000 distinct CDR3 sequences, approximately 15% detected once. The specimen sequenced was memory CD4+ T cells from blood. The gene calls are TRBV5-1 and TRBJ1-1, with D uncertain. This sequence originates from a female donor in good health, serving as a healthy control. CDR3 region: CASSMQLRTEAFF. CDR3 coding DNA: TGCGCCAGCAGCATGCAACTACGTACTGAAGCTTTCTTT.